The 5 T cell receptor beta chains listed next were all sequenced from one sample in a study of T cells in Graves' hyperthyroidism and ophthalmopathy. The CDR3 regions of TCR beta were amplified from RNA transcripts. The primer set for the first-round RT-PCR of the TCR CDR3 was HTBI. MiXCR was run by TCRdb on the multiplex PCR reads, yielding one entry per CDR3 protein. The sample carries roughly 420,000 distinct CDR3 sequences, about 15% recorded once. Source material: blood. Receptors were obtained from a woman younger than 30 with Graves' hyperthyroidism.

This clonotype was recorded only once. V is TRBV7-9 and J is TRBJ2-1; 10 bases map to TRBD1. Germline values: CDR1 SEHNR, CDR2 FQNEAQ (reference sequence). The CDR3 is 17 amino acids. J lost 8 bases, V lost 5 bases, and 15 bases had no gene match. CDR3 loop: CASSGDRGRASWDEQFF. The CDR3 DNA is TGTGCCAGCAGCGGCGACAGGGGGCGAGCCAGTTGGGATGAGCAGTTCTTC.

This clonotype was observed at least ten times. This chain connects TRBV27 to TRBJ1-4, with D possibly TRBD1 on 6 matching bases. Per the germline V gene, CDR1 is MNHEY and CDR2 is SMNVEV (reference sequence). The CDR3 runs to 14 residues. V was pared by 6 bases and J by 7 bases, with 15 bases between. The CDR3 DNA is TGTGCCAGCAGGGGGGCGGAGTTTTTTGAAAAACTGTTTTTT. Encoded protein: CASRGAEFFEKLFF.

The table lists this clonotype with a few counts. The chain combines TRBV5-1 with TRBJ2-7; 14 bases line up with TRBD2. Germline V gene lookup returns CDR1 SGHRS and CDR2 YFSETQ. V shed 8 bases, J shed 2 bases, and the junction held 12 bases outside the gene matches. The CDR3 consists of 17 residues. The CDR3 DNA reads as TGCGCCAGTGGACCGGGACTAGCGGGGGCTCAGACCTACGAGCAGTACTTC. Its translation: CASGPGLAGAQTYEQYF. Combining the CDR3 with reference TRBV5-1 and TRBJ2-7 gives the whole variable domain KAGVTQTPRYLIKTRGQQVTLSCSPISGHRSVSWYQQTPGQGLQFLFEYFSETQRNKGNFPGRFSGRQFSNSRSEMNVSTLELGDSALYLCASGPGLAGAQTYEQYFGPGTRLTVT.

The chain is built from TRBV15 and TRBJ1-6; possible D gene TRBD1, 6 bases. The CDR3 consists of 14 residues. V lost 11 bases, J lost 8 bases, and 19 bases lay in between. From germline, CDR1 is LNHNV and CDR2 YYDKDF (reference sequence). CDR3 residues: CAPQGGIVDSPLHF. The CDR3 DNA reads TGTGCCCCACAGGGAGGGATAGTTGATTCACCCCTCCACTTT. The full variable domain, with the rest looked up from reference TRBV15 and TRBJ1-6, is DAMVIQNPRYQVTQFGKPVTLSCSQTLNHNVMYWYQQKSSQAPKLLFHYYDKDFNNEADTPDNFQSRRPNTSFCFLDIRSPGLGDTAMYLCAPQGGIVDSPLHFGNGTRLTVT.

The sample holds a few counts of this clonotype. V usage is TRBV5-6 and J usage is TRBJ2-1; 8 bases agree with TRBD2. V lost 1 base and J lost 6; bases outside the gene matches: 6. CDR1 and CDR2 (germline): SGHDT, YYEEEE. The CDR3 is 15 residues long. As DNA, the CDR3 is TGTGCCAGCAGCTTGAGCGGGAGAAACCCCAATGAGCAGTTCTTC. Translating it yields CASSLSGRNPNEQFF.